This T cell receptor (beta chain) was documented in a study of Ad26.COV2.S vaccination and SARS-CoV-2 variants. Whole-study findings and limits: Those who received vaccine or placebo ended up with similar non-spike TCR breadth. Reports say spike-specific CD8+ and CD4+ T cell responses covered substantial breadth after vaccination. Spike-specific TCR breadth was greater after Ad26.COV2.S than placebo.

On this clone itself: The antigen remains unidentified.

With 9 bases removed from V and 0 bases from J, the gap between germline ends came to 5 bases. The germline CDR1 and CDR2 sequences are SEHNR and FQNEAQ (reference sequence). There are 11 residues in the CDR3. This table comes from immunoSEQ multiplex PCR, and its TCRdb copy is limited to in-frame clones, with some not included. Among 43,000 or so clones listed, approximately 80% were seen once. This sequence originates from a human donor who had recovered from COVID-19. The material sequenced was peripheral blood, taken after recovery from COVID-19. J is TRBJ1-1 and V is TRBV7-9; D gene ambiguous. In DNA, the CDR3 is TGTGCCAGTATACTGAACACTGAAGCTTTCTTT. Translation gives CASILNTEAFF.